This TCR beta chain stems from a study of siplizumab effects on memory and regulatory T cells. General study points: The mean Treg-derived percentage of mappable alloreactive CD4+ clones was about 70% with siplizumab compared with approximately 28% in controls. Major contributors to the alloresponse seemed to be naive T cells, which also appeared more diverse than memory cells.

As to this clone: What it binds is unknown.

Per sample, approximately 10^5 TCR templates underwent assay. Sequencing used immunoSEQ multiplex PCR; TCRdb keeps in-frame clones, though not all of them. The sample contains about 97,000 clones, about 93% of which appear only once. Trimming removed 6 bases from V and 12 bases from J, with 15 bases in between. This CDR3 has 12 residues. Per germline, CDR1 MNHNY and CDR2 SVGAGI (reference sequence). This chain joins TRBV6-6 and TRBJ2-1; D is undetermined. This receptor was obtained from a human donor in good health. The sequenced sample consisted of non-Treg CD4+ T cells sorted from blood. CDR3 loop: CASSRTTGGQFF. The CDR3 DNA reads as TGTGCCAGCAGCCGAACTACCGGTGGGCAGTTCTTC.